This section outlines one TCR beta chain sequence together with its context. Its antigen is still unknown. This was the immunoSEQ version 4 assay in survey mode. Libraries were prepared by immunoSEQ multiplex PCR; TCRdb keeps only in-frame clonotypes and omits some of them. Counted here are about 36,000 clones, approximately 81% occurring once; the ten biggest clones make up roughly 5.9%. V was clipped by 2 bases and J by 3 bases, with 10 bases between them. Germline values: CDR1 MNHEY, CDR2 SVGAGI. This CDR3 is built from 15 residues. This entry belongs to a study of persistence of HIV-infected CD4 T cells. Overlapping HIV-1 Gag 15-mer peptides at approximately 0.91 ug per peptide per mL were used. CD40L-negative CD69-negative CD45RO-high memory CD4+ T cells were sorted as populations depleted of antigen-responding cells. These HIV-1-infected adults initiated suppressive ART in chronic infection.

The specimen comprised cultured CD4+ T cells from PBMCs, sampled from a patient who received antiretroviral therapy. This rearrangement joins TRBV6-5 to TRBJ1-4; D unresolved. The receptor was isolated from an adult with HIV. The donor label of this sample is uncertain. The CDR3 here is CASSYDGVSNEKLFF. Here the CDR3 DNA reads TGTGCCAGCAGTTACGACGGGGTTTCTAATGAAAAACTGTTTTTT.